This T cell receptor beta chain was sequenced for a study of T cell clusters in autoimmune cytopenias. This CDR3 comprises 13 residues. Germline V gene data show CDR1 as MNHEY and CDR2 as SVGAGI. This clonotype is called medium-sized based on its frequency. What it binds is not known. TRB was amplified by touch-down multiplex PCR, primer pools A and B combined. TCRdb re-called the multiplex PCR reads; every CDR3 protein appears as one record, without DNA. This listing includes more than 12,000 distinct CDR3 sequences. TRB was amplified from roughly 250 ng of peripheral blood genomic DNA per sample. Study outcomes and limitations: The cluster-lack signature was not seen for secondary cytopenia versus chronic lymphocytic leukemia.

The material sequenced was peripheral blood. The rearrangement links TRBV6-5 to TRBJ2-6. This TCR was sampled from a human donor with an autoimmune cytopenia or autoimmune hepatitis (not recorded which). CDR3 in amino acids: CASTQTGANVLTF.